The 28 T cell receptor beta chains below come from one sample, sequenced in a study of blood T cell repertoires in COVID-19. Some clones are missing from TCRdb's copy, which holds only in-frame ones; the method was immunoSEQ multiplex PCR. Altogether 40,000 to 55,000 clones are present, around 79% being singletons, with the ten largest covering about 14%. Sequencing input: peripheral blood. These receptors were taken from a human donor in a cohort sampled during active COVID-19.

The gene calls are TRBV18 and TRBJ2-1; D is perhaps TRBD1 (6 bases). Trimming removed 3 bases from V and 10 bases from J, with 10 bases in between. The CDR3 loop spans 12 amino acids. The V gene's germline CDR1 is KGHSH and CDR2 LQKENI. The CDR3, as DNA: TGTGCCAGCTCACCTCTCGGACAGGAGCAGTTCTTC. Translated, it gives CASSPLGQEQFF.

The genes are TRBV24-1 and TRBJ2-5; D might be TRBD2 (5 bases). V was cut by 4 bases and J by 4 bases, with 15 bases left in between. The CDR3 length is 15 residues. Germline loops: CDR1 KGHDR, CDR2 SFDVKD. The CDR3 sequence: CATSEERSRGETQYF. The DNA of the CDR3 is TGTGCCACCAGTGAGGAGCGGTCGAGAGGAGAGACCCAGTACTTC.

The chain has TRBV12-3 or TRBV12-4 and TRBJ1-2; 7 bases are shared with TRBD1. V shed 6 bases and J 9 bases; nucleotides not matched to a gene: 10. The CDR3 has 13 amino acids. CDR3 residues: CASSLEGAPSYTF. The DNA for the CDR3 is TGTGCCAGCAGCCTGGAGGGGGCGCCGAGCTACACCTTC.

The genes are TRBV3-1 (or the pseudogene TRBV3-2) and TRBJ2-1; possible D gene TRBD2, 6 bases. Germline values: CDR1 LGHDT, CDR2 YNNKEL (reference sequence). V shed 1 base and J shed 8 bases, with 6 bases lying between them. This CDR3 spans 12 amino acids. The CDR3 loop is CASSQGRDEQFF. CDR3 nucleotide sequence: TGTGCCAGCAGCCAAGGGAGGGATGAGCAGTTCTTC.

This clone was recorded a few times. The CDR3 sequence: CASSFRGSGIPYEQYF. The CDR3 DNA sequence: TGTGCCAGCAGCTTCAGGGGTAGCGGGATCCCCTACGAGCAGTACTTC. This chain links TRBV5-4 with TRBJ2-7, with TRBD2 identical over 8 bases. The CDR3 extends over 16 amino acids. Germline lookup yields CDR1 SGHNT and CDR2 YYREEE (reference sequence). Trimming at V came to 2 bases and at J to 2 bases, leaving 9 bases not matched to a gene.

V usage is TRBV6-1 and J usage is TRBJ1-1; D may be TRBD1 (5 bases). The CDR3 has 18 residues. Between the trimmed V and J ends, which lost 0 bases and 1 base, there was a span of 18 bases. Germline CDR1 reads MNHNS; CDR2 reads SASEGT. Here the CDR3 reads CASSEALRGWGGNTEAFF. CDR3 nucleotides: TGTGCCAGCAGTGAAGCGCTTCGGGGGTGGGGCGGGAACACTGAAGCTTTCTTT.

This chain joins TRBV2 and TRBJ1-5; 7 nucleotides agree with TRBD1. CDR3 size: 15 residues. The germline CDR1 and CDR2 sequences are SNHLY and FYNNEI. V shed 6 bases and J 4 bases; nucleotides not matched to a gene: 9. In DNA form, the CDR3 reads TGTGCCAGCAGGTTAGGGACAGTTCTTAATCAGCCCCAGCATTTT. Translating gives CASRLGTVLNQPQHF.

J is TRBJ2-5 and V is TRBV11-3; 8 positions agree with TRBD2. V was clipped by 2 bases and J by 4 bases; unmatched bases: 6. Germline CDR1 reads SGHNT; CDR2 reads YENEEA. This CDR3 region has 15 residues. The CDR3 here is CASSLKAGVRETQYF. CDR3 nucleotides: TGTGCCAGCAGCTTAAAAGCGGGAGTAAGAGAGACCCAGTACTTC. Full variable domain (rest looked up from reference TRBV11-3 and TRBJ2-5): EAGVVQSPRYKIIEKKQPVAFWCNPISGHNTLYWYLQNLGQGPELLIRYENEEAVDDSQLPKDRFSAERLKGVDSTLKIQPAELGDSAVYLCASSLKAGVRETQYFGPGTRLLVL.

This chain connects TRBV27 to TRBJ1-6; D may be TRBD1 (5 bases). The ends were cut back, 4 bases at V and 11 bases at J, with 18 bases in the middle. Germline values: CDR1 MNHEY, CDR2 SMNVEV (reference sequence). The CDR3 totals 15 residues. CDR3 protein: CASSSSAGPGTPLHF. The CDR3 bases are TGTGCCAGCAGTTCCTCCGCGGGGCCGGGGACACCCCTCCACTTT.

The chain carries TRBV7-2 and TRBJ2-1; the match to TRBD2 covers 9 bases. CDR1 SGHTA and CDR2 FQGNSA come from the germline V gene. The CDR3 is 15 amino acids. Trimming cost V 5 bases and J 5 bases; bases outside gene matches: 7. This chain's CDR3 is CASSRSGSFHNEQFF. CDR3 nucleotides: TGTGCCAGCAGCCGTAGCGGGAGTTTCCACAATGAGCAGTTCTTC.

The chain has TRBV5-1 and TRBJ2-3; D is possibly TRBD1 (6 bases). V was clipped by 2 bases and J by 2 bases, with 12 bases between them. The V gene's germline CDR1 is SGHRS and CDR2 YFSETQ. This CDR3 has 15 amino acids. As DNA, the CDR3 is TGCGCCAGCAGCTTAAACCAGGGGCTCACAGATACGCAGTATTTT. It specifies CASSLNQGLTDTQYF.

The V and J genes are TRBV25-1 and TRBJ2-7, with 9 bases fitting TRBD1. The CDR3 is 14 amino acids. Unmatched junction bases numbered 1, after V lost 3 bases and J lost 1 base. Germline V lookup: CDR1 MGHDK, CDR2 SYGVNS. The CDR3 region is CASSDGQGSYEQYF. CDR3 nucleotide sequence: TGTGCCAGCAGTGACGGACAGGGGTCCTACGAGCAGTACTTC.

The genes are TRBV12-3 or TRBV12-4 and TRBJ1-2; D call uncertain. CDR3 length: 13 residues. V was cut by 3 bases and J by 7 bases, with 12 bases left in between. The CDR3 spells CASSFGPGGGYTF. The CDR3 coding sequence is TGTGCCAGCAGTTTTGGGCCGGGAGGTGGCTACACCTTC.

This sequence joins TRBV7-6 and TRBJ2-2; TRBD2 agrees at 11 bases. The V gene's germline CDR1 is SGHVS and CDR2 FNYEAQ. Trimming took 1 base from V and 5 from J; bases not matched to a gene: 9. The length of the CDR3 is 18 residues. The chain's CDR3 is CASSLGADSGRGTGELFF. For the CDR3, the DNA is TGTGCCAGCAGCTTAGGGGCAGATAGCGGGAGGGGAACCGGGGAGCTGTTTTTT.

The rearrangement links TRBV5-4 to TRBJ2-1; TRBD2 aligns across 8 bases. V shed 3 bases and J 5 bases; nucleotides not matched to a gene: 7. Germline assignment: CDR1 SGHNT and CDR2 YYREEE (reference sequence). This CDR3 is 15 amino acids long. This CDR3 reads CASSSGLAFNNEQFF. In DNA form, the CDR3 reads TGTGCCAGCAGCTCTGGACTAGCATTTAACAATGAGCAGTTCTTC.

The CDR3 loop reads CASSPGQGRETQYF. The DNA of the CDR3 is TGTGCCAGCTCACCGGGACAGGGAAGAGAGACCCAGTACTTC. This chain uses TRBV18 with TRBJ2-5, with 9 bases aligning to TRBD1. After removal of 3 bases from V and 4 bases from J, the junction contained 3 bases not matched to a gene. Germline lookup yields CDR1 KGHSH and CDR2 LQKENI. The CDR3 loop spans 14 amino acids.

J is TRBJ2-7 and V is TRBV7-9; 12 nucleotides agree with TRBD2. Germline V gives CDR1 SEHNR, CDR2 FQNEAQ (reference sequence). V dropped 3 bases and J dropped 1; count of bases not matched to a gene: 13. The CDR3 loop spans 19 amino acids. CDR3 amino acids: CASSFATGPLAGGSYEQYF. CDR3 nucleotide sequence: TGTGCCAGCAGCTTTGCCACAGGGCCCCTAGCGGGAGGGTCCTACGAGCAGTACTTC.

This clone has more than one count but fewer than ten. The genes are TRBV6-5 and TRBJ2-7, with D possibly matching TRBD2 (6 bases). Germline V CDR1 and CDR2: MNHEY, SVGAGI. CDR3 length: 15 residues. Trimming took 6 bases from V and 0 from J, leaving 15 bases between them. CDR3 loop: CASRALGGPSYEQYF. The CDR3 region has the DNA TGTGCCAGCAGGGCTCTGGGGGGACCCTCCTACGAGCAGTACTTC.

This chain connects TRBV4-3 to TRBJ2-2, with D uncertain. CDR3 length: 14 residues. V was trimmed by 1 base and J by 7 bases, leaving 10 bases between them. The germline V gene encodes CDR1 LGHNA and CDR2 YSLEER. CDR3 sequence: CASSQAIRGGELFF. The CDR3 DNA reads as TGCGCCAGCAGCCAAGCGATCCGAGGCGGGGAGCTGTTTTTT.

Within the sample, this clone is medium-sized. The chain carries TRBV6-4 and TRBJ2-2, with D tentatively TRBD2 (6 bases). V was cut by 0 bases and J by 0 bases, with 8 bases left in between. This CDR3 has 16 amino acids. CDR1 MRHNA and CDR2 SNTAGT come from the germline V gene. The DNA for the CDR3 is TGTGCCAGCAGTGACTCGGCGGGGCCGAACACCGGGGAGCTGTTTTTT. It specifies CASSDSAGPNTGELFF.

This clone has a handful of counts. The rearrangement uses TRBV29-1 and TRBJ2-7; 7 bases map to TRBD2. J gave up 0 bases and V 6 bases, and 8 bases lay outside the gene matches. Germline CDR1 and CDR2: SQVTM and ANQGSEA. CDR3 length: 14 amino acids. Written as DNA, the CDR3 is TGCAGCGTCGGTCTAGCGGTTTCCTCCTACGAGCAGTACTTC. It is translated as CSVGLAVSSYEQYF.

The V gene is TRBV19, the J gene TRBJ2-5; 12 bases agree with TRBD2. The junction had 2 bases not matched to a gene; V was cut back by 4 bases and J by 5 bases. The CDR3 is 14 residues long. Germline lookup yields CDR1 LNHDA and CDR2 SQIVND (reference sequence). CDR3 sequence: CASSTLAGGETQYF. The CDR3 bases are TGTGCCAGTAGTACGCTAGCGGGAGGGGAGACCCAGTACTTC. Full variable domain (missing parts from reference TRBV19 and TRBJ2-5): DGGITQSPKYLFRKEGQNVTLSCEQNLNHDAMYWYRQDPGQGLRLIYYSQIVNDFQKGDIAEGYSVSREKKESFPLTVTSAQKNPTAFYLCASSTLAGGETQYFGPGTRLLVL.

This chain connects TRBV5-1 to TRBJ1-2; D gene uncertain. Deletions cut 0 bases from V and 9 bases from J, with 9 bases between. From germline, CDR1 is SGHRS and CDR2 YFSETQ. This CDR3 contains 12 residues. CDR3 nucleotide sequence: TGCGCCAGCAGCTTGGCCGGAGATAGCTACACCTTC. Its protein is CASSLAGDSYTF. Variable domain in full (rest from reference TRBV5-1 and TRBJ1-2): KAGVTQTPRYLIKTRGQQVTLSCSPISGHRSVSWYQQTPGQGLQFLFEYFSETQRNKGNFPGRFSGRQFSNSRSEMNVSTLELGDSALYLCASSLAGDSYTFGSGTRLTVV.

The chain carries TRBV6-4 and TRBJ2-2, with D maybe TRBD2 (6 bases). Germline V gene lookup returns CDR1 MRHNA and CDR2 SNTAGT. The germline V and J ends were trimmed by 3 bases and 6 bases, with 11 bases remaining between them. The CDR3 contains 14 residues. The CDR3 bases are TGTGCCAGCAGTGAAACCCGGGAGTCCGGGGAGCTGTTTTTT. Residues: CASSETRESGELFF.

The chain recombines TRBV29-1 with TRBJ1-5; TRBD1 matches 9 bases. J was trimmed by 7 bases and V by 6 bases; bases with no gene match: 4. CDR1 and CDR2 from the germline V gene are SQVTM and ANQGSEA. This CDR3 contains 12 residues. The CDR3 sequence: CSVGQGGQPQHF. The CDR3 nucleotides are TGCAGCGTGGGACAGGGTGGCCAGCCCCAGCATTTT.

This clone was seen only a few times. This chain connects TRBV28 to TRBJ1-1; D is undetermined. Germline CDR1 reads MDHEN; CDR2 reads SYDVKM. V gave up 7 bases and J gave up 1 base, with 7 bases separating them. The length of the CDR3 is 12 residues. In DNA, the CDR3 is TGTGCCAGCATTGGAGCGAACACTGAAGCTTTCTTT. Residues: CASIGANTEAFF. The full variable domain, with the rest looked up from reference TRBV28 and TRBJ1-1, is DVKVTQSSRYLVKRTGEKVFLECVQDMDHENMFWYRQDPGLGLRLIYFSYDVKMKEKGDIPEGYSVSREKKERFSLILESASTNQTSMYLCASIGANTEAFFGQGTRLTVV.

The rearrangement links TRBV24-1 to TRBJ2-1; D gene ambiguous. The CDR3 spans 13 residues. Germline CDR1 and CDR2: KGHDR and SFDVKD. Trimming removed 1 base at V and 12 bases at J, with 12 bases between. The CDR3 DNA sequence: TGTGCCACCAGTGATTTCGGAGTTTCTAGGCAGTTCTTC. It translates to CATSDFGVSRQFF.

The chain is built from TRBV11-3 and TRBJ1-3, with TRBD1 as a possible D gene (5 bases). V lost 5 bases, J lost 1 base, and 24 bases lay in between. The CDR3 contains 19 residues. Per the germline V gene, CDR1 is SGHNT and CDR2 is YENEEA. CDR3 residues: CASSARSASGGSSGNTIYF. CDR3 nucleotides: TGTGCCAGCAGCGCACGCTCAGCGTCGGGGGGTAGTTCTGGAAACACCATATATTTT.